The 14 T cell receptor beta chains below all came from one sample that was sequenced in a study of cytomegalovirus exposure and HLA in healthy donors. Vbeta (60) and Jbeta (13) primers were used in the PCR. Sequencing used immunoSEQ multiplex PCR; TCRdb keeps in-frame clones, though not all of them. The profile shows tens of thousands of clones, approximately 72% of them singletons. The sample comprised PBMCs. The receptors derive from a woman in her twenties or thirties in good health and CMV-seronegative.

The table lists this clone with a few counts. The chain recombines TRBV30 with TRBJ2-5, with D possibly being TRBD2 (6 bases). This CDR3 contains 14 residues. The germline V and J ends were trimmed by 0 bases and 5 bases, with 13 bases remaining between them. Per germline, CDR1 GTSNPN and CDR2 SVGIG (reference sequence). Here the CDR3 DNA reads TGTGCCTGGAGTGTACGGAGGGCCCAGGAGACCCAGTACTTC. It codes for CAWSVRRAQETQYF.

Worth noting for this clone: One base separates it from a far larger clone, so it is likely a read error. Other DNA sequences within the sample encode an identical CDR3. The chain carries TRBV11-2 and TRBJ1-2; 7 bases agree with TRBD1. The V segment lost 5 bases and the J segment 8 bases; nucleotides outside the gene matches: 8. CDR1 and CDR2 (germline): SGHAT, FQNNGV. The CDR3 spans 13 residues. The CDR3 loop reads CASSLTGYRGYTF. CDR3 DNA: TGTGCCAGCAGCCTGACAGGGTATCGAGGCTACACCTTC.

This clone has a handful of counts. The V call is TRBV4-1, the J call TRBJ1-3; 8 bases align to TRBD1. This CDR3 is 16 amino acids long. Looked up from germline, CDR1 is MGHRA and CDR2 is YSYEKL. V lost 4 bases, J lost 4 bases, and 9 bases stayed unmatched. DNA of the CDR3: TGCGCCAGCAGCCCGGCGGACAGGGCGGGGGGAAACACCATATATTTT. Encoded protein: CASSPADRAGGNTIYF.

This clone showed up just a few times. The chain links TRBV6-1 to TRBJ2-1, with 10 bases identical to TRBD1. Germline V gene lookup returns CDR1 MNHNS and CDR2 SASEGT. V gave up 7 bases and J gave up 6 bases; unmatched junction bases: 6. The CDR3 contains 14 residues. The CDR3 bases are TGTGCCAGCAAACGGGACAGGGGAGGCAATGAGCAGTTCTTC. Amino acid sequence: CASKRDRGGNEQFF.

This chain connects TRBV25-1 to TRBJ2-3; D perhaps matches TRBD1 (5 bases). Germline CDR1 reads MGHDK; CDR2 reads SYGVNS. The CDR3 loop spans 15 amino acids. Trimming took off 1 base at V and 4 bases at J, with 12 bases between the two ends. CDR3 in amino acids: CASSELAGNADTQYF. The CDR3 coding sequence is TGTGCCAGCAGTGAATTGGCAGGGAACGCAGATACGCAGTATTTT.

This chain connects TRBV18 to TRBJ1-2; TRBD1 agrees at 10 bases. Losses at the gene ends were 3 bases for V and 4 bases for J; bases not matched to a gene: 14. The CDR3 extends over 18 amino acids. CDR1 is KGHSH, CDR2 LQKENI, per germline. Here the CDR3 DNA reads TGTGCCAGCTCACCTACCCATGGGACAGGGGCCAAAAGCTATGGCTACACCTTC. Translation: CASSPTHGTGAKSYGYTF.

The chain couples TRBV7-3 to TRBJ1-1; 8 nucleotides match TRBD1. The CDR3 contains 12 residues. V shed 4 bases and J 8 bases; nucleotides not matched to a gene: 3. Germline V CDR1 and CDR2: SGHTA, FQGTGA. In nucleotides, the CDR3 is TGTGCCAGCAGCTCTCAGGGGGCGGAAGCTTTCTTT. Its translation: CASSSQGAEAFF. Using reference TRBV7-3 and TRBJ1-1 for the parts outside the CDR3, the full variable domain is GAGVSQTPSNKVTEKGKYVELRCDPISGHTALYWYRQSLGQGPEFLIYFQGTGAADDSGLPNDRFFAVRPEGSVSTLKIQRTERGDSAVYLCASSSQGAEAFFGQGTRLTVV.

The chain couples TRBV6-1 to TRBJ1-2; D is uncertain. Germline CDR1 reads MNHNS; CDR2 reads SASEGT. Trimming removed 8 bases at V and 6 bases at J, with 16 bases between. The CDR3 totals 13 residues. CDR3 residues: CASPAPATDGYTF. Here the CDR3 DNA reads TGTGCCAGCCCCGCGCCGGCGACTGATGGCTACACCTTC.

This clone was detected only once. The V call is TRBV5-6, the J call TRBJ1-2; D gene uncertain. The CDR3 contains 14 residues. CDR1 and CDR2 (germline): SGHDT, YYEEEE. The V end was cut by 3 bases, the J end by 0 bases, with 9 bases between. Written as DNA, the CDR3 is TGTGCCAGCAGCTGGCAGGCCTCTAACTATGGCTACACCTTC. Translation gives CASSWQASNYGYTF.

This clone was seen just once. This CDR3 is CATRQQHYEQYF. As DNA, the CDR3 is TGTGCCACCCGACAGCAGCACTACGAGCAGTACTTC. This chain links TRBV6-5 with TRBJ2-7; the D gene is possibly TRBD1 (5 bases). Trimming removed 10 bases from V and 3 bases from J, with 13 bases in between. The CDR3 is made up of 12 amino acids. Germline V gene sequence: CDR1 MNHEY, CDR2 SVGAGI.

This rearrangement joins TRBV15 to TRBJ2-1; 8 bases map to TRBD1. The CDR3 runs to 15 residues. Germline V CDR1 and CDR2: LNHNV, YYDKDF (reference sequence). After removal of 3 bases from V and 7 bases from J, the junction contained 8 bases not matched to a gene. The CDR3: CATSSTGTGKNEQFF. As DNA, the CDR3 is TGTGCCACCAGCAGTACCGGGACAGGTAAAAATGAGCAGTTCTTC. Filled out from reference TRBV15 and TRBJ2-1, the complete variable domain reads DAMVIQNPRYQVTQFGKPVTLSCSQTLNHNVMYWYQQKSSQAPKLLFHYYDKDFNNEADTPDNFQSRRPNTSFCFLDIRSPGLGDTAMYLCATSSTGTGKNEQFFGPGTRLTVL.

CDR3 sequence: CASRPPTGPLNTEAFF. Here the CDR3 DNA reads TGTGCCAGCAGGCCCCCGACAGGACCGTTGAACACTGAAGCTTTCTTT. The chain couples TRBV7-9 to TRBJ1-1, with a weak D call TRBD1 (6 bases). The germline V gene has CDR1 SEHNR and CDR2 FQNEAQ (reference sequence). Trimming took off 6 bases at V and 0 bases at J, with 17 bases between the two ends. CDR3 size: 16 residues.

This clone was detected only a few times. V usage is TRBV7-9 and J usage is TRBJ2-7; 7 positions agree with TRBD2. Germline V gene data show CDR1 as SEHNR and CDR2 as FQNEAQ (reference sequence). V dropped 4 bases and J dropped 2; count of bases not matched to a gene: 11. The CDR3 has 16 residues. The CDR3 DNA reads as TGTGCCAGCAGCTCCCGGGAGGACCAATGGCCCTACGAGCAGTACTTC. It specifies CASSSREDQWPYEQYF.

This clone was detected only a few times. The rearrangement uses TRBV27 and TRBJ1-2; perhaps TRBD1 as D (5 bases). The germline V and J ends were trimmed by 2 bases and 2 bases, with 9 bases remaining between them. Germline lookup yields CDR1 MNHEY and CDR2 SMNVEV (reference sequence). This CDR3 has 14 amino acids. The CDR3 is CASSLRGPNYGYTF. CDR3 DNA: TGTGCCAGCAGTTTAAGGGGTCCAAACTATGGCTACACCTTC.